Following are 17 T cell receptor beta chains from one sample sequenced in a study of T cell clonality in common variable immunodeficiency. Measured with immunoSEQ multiplex PCR; TCRdb has only the in-frame clones, and not every one. The sample has tens of thousands of clones, none seen only once. The sequenced material came from peripheral blood mononuclear cells. These receptors originate from a person aged 18 to 70 in good health.

This clone has a count of ten or more. The observed sequence ends 3 residues before the CDR3 terminus, with the missing tail filled in from the germline J gene. The rearrangement joins TRBV4-1 to TRBJ1-5, with 7 nucleotides matching TRBD1. Germline CDR1 reads MGHRA; CDR2 reads YSYEKL. The CDR3 is 15 amino acids. The trim removed 3 bases at V and 5 bases at J, leaving 7 bases unmatched. CDR3 bases read: TGCGCCAGCAGCCAGGCCGACAGGGATTATCAGCCC. Residues: CASSQADRDYQP. The complete CDR3 reads CASSQADRDYQPQHF.

This clone was recorded many times. The CDR3 end is not reached by the read, which stops 3 residues before it; the germline J gene fills it in. This chain connects TRBV5-1 to TRBJ1-4; D may be TRBD1 (5 bases). The CDR3 is made up of 14 amino acids. In germline, CDR1 is SGHRS, CDR2 YFSETQ. CDR3 amino acids: CASSFGQENSPLFF. The DNA read from the CDR3 is TGCGCCAGCAGCTTTGGACAAGAAAATTCACCA.

This clone was found many times. The read terminates 3 residues ahead of where the CDR3 ends, so the germline J gene completes it. The V and J genes are TRBV2 and TRBJ2-1, with D hard to call. This CDR3 has 12 amino acids. CDR1 and CDR2 from the germline V gene are SNHLY and FYNNEI. V was clipped by 2 bases and J by 9 bases, with 8 bases between them. The CDR3 region is CASSESRIEQFF. The CDR3 DNA, read in part, is TGTGCCAGCAGTGAAAGCCGAATTGAG.

The table lists this clone with many counts. From the germline J gene comes the end of the CDR3, since the read stops 3 residues before it. This rearrangement joins TRBV30 to TRBJ1-2; D perhaps matches TRBD1 (6 bases). V lost 4 bases and J 4 bases, leaving 16 bases between the germline ends. CDR1 and CDR2 from the germline V gene are GTSNPN and SVGIG (reference sequence). The CDR3 spans 14 residues. The covered CDR3 bases are TGTGCCTGGACTAACTACAGGGTGAGCTATGGC. Its protein product is CAWTNYRVSYG. The CDR3 in full is CAWTNYRVSYGYTF.

This clone was observed many times. The observed sequence ends 3 residues before the CDR3 terminus, with the missing tail filled in from the germline J gene. The gene calls are TRBV5-6 and TRBJ2-4; 9 positions agree with TRBD1. Unmatched junction bases numbered 3, after V lost 5 bases and J lost 6 bases. The CDR3 has 13 residues. Looked up from germline, CDR1 is SGHDT and CDR2 is YYEEEE. The CDR3 region is CASSGQGRNIQYF. Partial CDR3 DNA: TGTGCCAGCAGTGGACAGGGGAGAAACATT.

This clone was counted at least ten times. The covered CDR3 bases are TGTGCCAGCAGTGACGGGACAGTGAACACTGAA. This encodes CASSDGTVNTE. The entire CDR3 protein is CASSDGTVNTEAFF. The V and J genes are TRBV6-1 and TRBJ1-1; 7 bases align to TRBD1. The observed sequence ends 3 residues before the CDR3 terminus, with the missing tail filled in from the germline J gene. The CDR3 is 14 amino acids. The junction had 1 base not matched to a gene; V was cut back by 3 bases and J by 0 bases. Looked up from germline, CDR1 is MNHNS and CDR2 is SASEGT.

In this sample, this clone turned up many times. The CDR3 end is not reached by the read, which stops 3 residues before it; the germline J gene fills it in. V is TRBV29-1 and J is TRBJ2-2; a possible D gene is TRBD1 (5 bases). V lost 4 bases, J lost 4 bases, and 7 bases lay in between. CDR3 size: 12 residues. CDR1 and CDR2 (germline): SQVTM, ANQGSEA. The CDR3 sequence: CSVGQTTGELFF. The covered CDR3 bases are TGCAGCGTTGGACAGACCACCGGGGAG.

In its sample, this clone was seen many times. The read falls 3 residues short of the CDR3 end, and the missing part is taken from the germline J gene. The chain employs TRBV2 and TRBJ2-1, with TRBD2 matching over 8 bases. Germline loops: CDR1 SNHLY, CDR2 FYNNEI. CDR3 size: 13 residues. V shed 11 bases, J shed 1 base, and the junction held 4 bases outside the gene matches. CDR3 bases read: TGTGCCGGGCAGCGGGGGTCCTACAATGAG. Residues: CAGQRGSYNE. The complete CDR3 protein is CAGQRGSYNEQFF.

This clone has ten or more counts. Read coverage stops 3 residues before the CDR3 terminus; the germline J gene supplies the remainder. The chain links TRBV5-1 to TRBJ1-6; tentatively, D is TRBD1 (5 bases). The CDR3 extends over 14 amino acids. V lost 0 bases to trimming and J lost 5 bases, with 6 bases between them. The germline CDR1 and CDR2 sequences are SGHRS and YFSETQ. The CDR3 DNA, read in part, is TGCGCCAGCAGCTTGGGGGGGGATAATTCACCC. It translates to CASSLGGDNSP. The entire CDR3 sequence reads CASSLGGDNSPLHF.

Comments on this clone: The read ends 3 residues early relative to the CDR3; the germline J gene fills the gap. The V and J genes are TRBV7-9 and TRBJ1-4; the D is unclear. The germline V gene has CDR1 SEHNR and CDR2 FQNEAQ (reference sequence). The CDR3 totals 14 residues. The CDR3 sequence is CASSPTLEGSPLFF. The sequenced part of the CDR3 DNA is TGTGCCAGCAGCCCGACCCTGGAGGGTTCACCA.

A note on this clone: The read ends 3 residues before the CDR3 terminus; that terminus is restored from the germline J gene. The chain has TRBV20-1 and TRBJ2-1, with D possibly TRBD2 on 6 matching bases. This CDR3 has 13 amino acids. Deletions cut 5 bases from V and 7 bases from J, with 15 bases between. Germline V lookup: CDR1 DFQATT, CDR2 SNEGSKA (reference sequence). The chain's CDR3 is CSAWDSAKNEQFF. The covered CDR3 bases are TGCAGTGCTTGGGACTCTGCGAAAAATGAG.

This clone was counted a few times. The read ends 3 residues before the CDR3 terminus; that terminus is restored from the germline J gene. The chain couples TRBV2 to TRBJ2-2, with 8 positions matching TRBD2. V lost 6 bases to trimming and J lost 3 bases; unmatched junction nucleotides: 3. CDR3 length equals 14 residues. Germline loops: CDR1 SNHLY, CDR2 FYNNEI. CDR3 residues: CASRSGGYTGELFF. CDR3 DNA, as far as it was read: TGTGCCAGCAGAAGCGGGGGTTACACCGGGGAG.

This clone was found many times. With the read ending 3 residues before the CDR3 end, the germline J gene is used to fill in that end. The chain employs TRBV20-1 and TRBJ2-5; D gene uncertain. CDR1 and CDR2 (germline): DFQATT, SNEGSKA (reference sequence). CDR3 length: 13 residues. With 4 bases removed from V and 0 bases from J, the gap between germline ends came to 9 bases. Partial CDR3 DNA: TGCAGTGCTATCCGGGTCGACCAAGAGACC. It is translated as CSAIRVDQET. Given in full, the CDR3 is CSAIRVDQETQYF.

This clone was counted ten times or more. The read gets to within 3 residues of the CDR3 end, and the germline J gene fills in the rest. The chain joins TRBV2 to TRBJ1-2, with D possibly matching TRBD1 (6 bases). The CDR3 contains 12 residues. CDR1 is SNHLY and CDR2 is FYNNEI in the germline V gene. The CDR3 DNA, read in part, is TGTGCCAGCAGTGGACAGGCGGGAGGC. This translates into CASSGQAGG. In full, the CDR3 reads CASSGQAGGYTF.

In its sample, this clone was seen many times. The read gets to within 3 residues of the CDR3 end, and the germline J gene fills in the rest. The rearrangement uses TRBV5-1 and TRBJ2-2; D might be TRBD1 (5 bases). V lost 3 bases to trimming and J lost 6 bases, with 12 bases between them. The germline V gene has CDR1 SGHRS and CDR2 YFSETQ. The CDR3 runs 14 residues. The CDR3 DNA, read in part, is TGCGCCAGCAGCTCACCATACAGGTCCGGGGAG. The encoded protein is CASSSPYRSGE. The full-length CDR3 reads as CASSSPYRSGELFF.

Ten or more counts support this clone. The CDR3 goes on 3 residues after the read ends, and that part is filled in from the germline J gene. The chain has TRBV2 and TRBJ2-3; D is uncertain. V lost 3 bases and J lost 1, with 11 bases in between. Germline CDR1 and CDR2: SNHLY and FYNNEI. This CDR3 is 15 amino acids long. CDR3 in amino acids: CASSDVLLGTDTQYF. Partial CDR3 DNA: TGTGCCAGCAGTGATGTTCTCCTAGGCACAGATACG.

This clone was observed many times. The read gets to within 3 residues of the CDR3 end, and the germline J gene fills in the rest. The chain carries TRBV28 and TRBJ2-2; D not certain. V gave up 3 bases and J gave up 2 bases, with 10 bases separating them. The CDR3 is 15 residues long. The germline V gene encodes CDR1 MDHEN and CDR2 SYDVKM. CDR3: CASSFLDFNTGELFF. The DNA read from the CDR3 is TGTGCCAGCAGTTTTCTTGACTTCAACACCGGGGAG.